The 24 T cell receptor beta chains listed next were all sequenced from one sample in a study of cytomegalovirus exposure and HLA in healthy donors. Primers: 60 Vbeta forward and 13 Jbeta reverse. Profiling relied on immunoSEQ multiplex PCR, and the TCRdb table lists in-frame clones only, not all of them. The sample includes 170,000 or so clones, roughly 80% of them seen just once. Specimen: PBMCs. The receptors derive from a man younger than 45 in good health and CMV-seropositive.

On this clone itself: The junction departs from germline at one end; a sequencing error may be responsible. The chain uses TRBV7-9 and TRBJ1-1; D gene ambiguous. The CDR3 extends over 15 amino acids. Germline lookup yields CDR1 SEHNR and CDR2 FQNEAQ (reference sequence). CDR3 sequence reads: CSSSSPIQAGTEAFF. The CDR3 DNA sequence: TGTTCCAGCAGCTCACCCATTCAAGCCGGGACTGAAGCTTTCTTT.

The genes are TRBV30 and TRBJ1-4, with D possibly TRBD1 on 5 matching bases. Trimming took off 5 bases at V and 4 bases at J, with 11 bases between the two ends. Germline V gene sequence: CDR1 GTSNPN, CDR2 SVGIG (reference sequence). The CDR3 spans 13 residues. Written as DNA, the CDR3 is TGTGCCTGGGCCGCAGGGTTTAATGAAAAACTGTTTTTT. Amino acid sequence: CAWAAGFNEKLFF.

The chain links TRBV7-2 to TRBJ2-1; TRBD2 agrees at 16 bases. CDR1 is SGHTA and CDR2 is FQGNSA in the germline V gene. With 5 bases clipped from V and 0 bases from J, the junction kept 4 bases outside the gene matches. This CDR3 is 18 amino acids long. CDR3 in DNA: TGTGCCAGCAGCACCGGGACTAGCGGGAGGGTCTCCTACAATGAGCAGTTCTTC. Translating gives CASSTGTSGRVSYNEQFF.

The chain uses TRBV30 and TRBJ2-2; the D gene is possibly TRBD2 (5 bases). V was clipped by 2 bases and J by 1 base, with 5 bases between them. Per the germline V gene, CDR1 is GTSNPN and CDR2 is SVGIG (reference sequence). The CDR3 consists of 13 residues. CDR3 bases: TGTGCCTGGAGTCGGGAGAACACCGGGGAGCTGTTTTTT. Its translation is CAWSRENTGELFF.

V and J are TRBV6-6 and TRBJ2-5, with D possibly TRBD1 on 6 matching bases. The CDR3 spans 14 residues. CDR1 and CDR2 (germline): MNHNY, SVGAGI (reference sequence). The V gene lost 2 bases and the J gene lost 5 bases, with 12 bases spanning the gap. In DNA, the CDR3 is TGTGCCAGCAGTTACGGGGGACACCGGGAGACCCAGTACTTC. Amino acid sequence: CASSYGGHRETQYF.

This chain joins TRBV4-1 and TRBJ2-5, with 9 positions matching TRBD1. This CDR3 is 15 amino acids long. Germline V gene lookup returns CDR1 MGHRA and CDR2 YSYEKL. V dropped 1 base and J dropped 3; count of bases not matched to a gene: 3. CDR3 loop: CASSQVRTGEETQYF. The CDR3 region has the DNA TGCGCCAGCAGCCAAGTTCGGACAGGGGAAGAGACCCAGTACTTC.

This sequence joins TRBV4-3 and TRBJ1-1; no clear D gene. CDR3 length: 13 residues. Trimming cost V 1 base and J 4 bases, with 7 bases left between them. Per the germline V gene, CDR1 is LGHNA and CDR2 is YSLEER. CDR3 DNA: TGCGCCAGCAGCCAAGGAGGCGCCACTGAAGCTTTCTTT. It translates to CASSQGGATEAFF.

Comments on this clone: Other DNA sequences of this sample code for an identical CDR3. The V and J genes are TRBV29-1 and TRBJ1-4, with D uncertain. The V end was cut by 6 bases, the J end by 6 bases, with 23 bases between. CDR1 is SQVTM, CDR2 ANQGSEA, per germline. CDR3 size: 16 residues. The CDR3 spells CSVRTGLGGAHEKLFF. Written as DNA, the CDR3 is TGCAGCGTCCGCACTGGACTTGGAGGAGCACATGAAAAACTGTTTTTT. Combining the CDR3 with reference TRBV29-1 and TRBJ1-4 gives the whole variable domain SAVISQKPSRDICQRGTSLTIQCQVDSQVTMMFWYRQQPGQSLTLIATANQGSEATYESGFVIDKFPISRPNLTFSTLTVSNMSPEDSSIYLCSVRTGLGGAHEKLFFGSGTQLSVL.

The J gene is TRBJ1-2, the V gene TRBV4-1; 7 nucleotides align to TRBD1. The ends lost 4 bases at V and 4 bases at J; junction bases unmatched: 9. The CDR3 extends over 15 amino acids. From germline, CDR1 is MGHRA and CDR2 YSYEKL. Here the CDR3 reads CASSPQTGLAYGYTF. The CDR3 coding sequence is TGCGCCAGCAGCCCTCAGACAGGGTTGGCCTATGGCTACACCTTC.

V usage is TRBV7-2 and J usage is TRBJ2-3, with 10 bases identical to TRBD2. TRBJ2-1 explains the end of the DNA better; the J call may be wrong. CDR1 and CDR2 (germline): SGHTA, FQGNSA. This CDR3 spans 16 amino acids. The CDR3 coding sequence is TGTGCCAGCAGCCCCCGGTGGACTAGCGGATACAATGAGCAGTTCTTC. Translation gives CASSPRWTSGYNEQFF.

The V and J genes are TRBV28 and TRBJ2-7; D is possibly TRBD1 (6 bases). V lost 4 bases and J 4 bases, leaving 17 bases between the germline ends. The germline V gene has CDR1 MDHEN and CDR2 SYDVKM. The CDR3 has 15 residues. In nucleotides, the CDR3 is TGTGCCAGCAGTTCCCTGTTCGGGGACAAATACGAGCAGTACTTC. Its translation: CASSSLFGDKYEQYF. Supplemented by reference TRBV28 and TRBJ2-7, the full variable domain reads DVKVTQSSRYLVKRTGEKVFLECVQDMDHENMFWYRQDPGLGLRLIYFSYDVKMKEKGDIPEGYSVSREKKERFSLILESASTNQTSMYLCASSSLFGDKYEQYFGPGTRLTVT.

This chain joins TRBV29-1 and TRBJ2-1; TRBD1 agrees at 9 bases. The CDR3 extends over 15 amino acids. Looked up from germline, CDR1 is SQVTM and CDR2 is ANQGSEA. V shed 6 bases and J 9 bases; nucleotides not matched to a gene: 15. CDR3 loop: CSVDQTGGEVGEQFF. The CDR3 DNA reads as TGCAGCGTGGATCAGACAGGGGGTGAGGTGGGTGAGCAGTTCTTC.

The chain employs TRBV7-2 and TRBJ2-5; weak D call: TRBD2 (6 bases). CDR3 length: 14 residues. The V gene's germline CDR1 is SGHTA and CDR2 FQGNSA. Trimming took 2 bases from V and 5 from J, leaving 12 bases between them. The CDR3 sequence: CASSLTTSGETQYF. DNA for the CDR3: TGTGCCAGCAGCTTAACGACTAGTGGGGAGACCCAGTACTTC.

The V and J genes are TRBV28 and TRBJ1-2, with TRBD1 identical over 9 bases. J was trimmed by 8 bases and V by 5 bases; bases with no gene match: 6. Germline CDR1 reads MDHEN; CDR2 reads SYDVKM. CDR3 size: 13 residues. The CDR3 sequence is CASSPGTGLGYTF. The DNA for the CDR3 is TGTGCCAGCAGTCCCGGGACAGGGCTAGGCTACACCTTC.

The CDR3 DNA sequence: TGTGCCAGCAGCTCGCGGACTAGTCCAGGCACCGGGGAGCTGTTTTTT. Protein sequence: CASSSRTSPGTGELFF. This sequence joins TRBV5-5 and TRBJ2-2; 7 nucleotides align to TRBD2. In germline, CDR1 is SGHKS, CDR2 YYEKEE (reference sequence). With V trimmed by 3 bases and J by 4 bases, 9 bases remained unmatched. This CDR3 spans 16 amino acids.

This chain connects TRBV28 to TRBJ2-5, with D possibly TRBD2 on 6 matching bases. The CDR3 totals 14 residues. V was pared by 2 bases and J by 2 bases, with 9 bases between. Per the germline V gene, CDR1 is MDHEN and CDR2 is SYDVKM. The CDR3 DNA follows: TGTGCCAGCAGTTTAGGAGGGGCTCAAGAGACCCAGTACTTC. Protein sequence: CASSLGGAQETQYF.

This chain connects TRBV14 to TRBJ2-1; 9 nucleotides agree with TRBD2. Trimming removed 4 bases from V and 0 bases from J; junction bases left unmatched: 4. This CDR3 is 16 amino acids long. Germline CDR1 SGHDN, CDR2 FVKESK. The CDR3 sequence is CASSPLAGSSYNEQFF. The CDR3 bases are TGTGCCAGCAGCCCTCTAGCGGGGAGCTCCTACAATGAGCAGTTCTTC.

The chain has TRBV6-1 and TRBJ1-1, with a tentative D call TRBD1 (6 bases). V dropped 6 bases and J dropped 6 bases, with 14 bases sitting between them. CDR1 is MNHNS and CDR2 is SASEGT in the germline V gene. There are 13 residues in the CDR3. The CDR3 protein is CASRPTGFPEAFF. CDR3 coding DNA: TGTGCCAGCAGACCCACAGGGTTTCCTGAAGCTTTCTTT.

The V call is TRBV5-4, the J call TRBJ2-7, with 12 bases lining up with TRBD2. Looked up from germline, CDR1 is SGHNT and CDR2 is YYREEE (reference sequence). This CDR3 is 16 amino acids long. Trimming at V came to 0 bases and at J to 5 bases, leaving 6 bases not matched to a gene. The CDR3 nucleotides read TGTGCCAGCAGCTTGGGTCTAGCGGGGGGGCAGGACGAGCAGTACTTC. Amino acid sequence: CASSLGLAGGQDEQYF. The variable domain in full, with the rest retrieved from reference TRBV5-4 and TRBJ2-7, is ETGVTQSPTHLIKTRGQQVTLRCSSQSGHNTVSWYQQALGQGPQFIFQYYREEENGRGNFPPRFSGLQFPNYSSELNVNALELDDSALYLCASSLGLAGGQDEQYFGPGTRLTVT.

This clone occurred once. The chain employs TRBV18 and TRBJ2-5, with D tentatively TRBD2 (6 bases). There are 14 residues in the CDR3. The V and J ends lost 6 bases and 8 bases respectively, with 19 bases between them. Germline V lookup: CDR1 KGHSH, CDR2 LQKENI. CDR3 sequence (DNA): TGTGCCAGCTCCGCGGCGGCAGGGAGGCTTACCCAGTACTTC. Protein product: CASSAAAGRLTQYF.

The genes are TRBV27 and TRBJ2-7; 7 positions agree with TRBD2. Germline CDR1 is MNHEY and CDR2 is SMNVEV (reference sequence). CDR3 length equals 13 residues. Germline trimming cut 3 bases from V and 7 bases from J; bases unmatched to any gene: 6. CDR3 bases: TGTGCCAGCAGTTTGTGGGACGGGGGGGAGCAGTACTTC. It is translated as CASSLWDGGEQYF.

This chain links TRBV5-4 with TRBJ2-5; D may be TRBD2 (6 bases). V lost 1 base, J lost 4 bases, and 8 bases lay in between. Germline-derived CDR1 and CDR2 are SGHNT and YYREEE (reference sequence). The CDR3 covers 13 residues. CDR3 amino acids: CASSLYGGETQYF. In DNA, the CDR3 is TGTGCCAGCAGCTTGTACGGGGGAGAGACCCAGTACTTC.

The chain carries TRBV2 and TRBJ2-3, with D maybe TRBD1 (6 bases). The length of the CDR3 is 16 residues. V was shortened by 4 bases and J by 1 base, with 15 bases between the two germline ends. CDR1 is SNHLY, CDR2 FYNNEI, per germline. This chain's CDR3 is CASSVPGTSGTDTQYF. The CDR3, as DNA: TGTGCCAGCAGTGTACCCGGGACATCGGGCACAGATACGCAGTATTTT.

The chain is built from TRBV7-9 and TRBJ1-4; the match to TRBD1 covers 12 bases. The CDR3 sequence is 16 residues long. Germline CDR1 is SEHNR and CDR2 is FQNEAQ (reference sequence). Unmatched junction bases numbered 9, after V lost 6 bases and J lost 7 bases. In DNA form, the CDR3 reads TGTGCCAGCAGTCCGGGACAGGGGGCGCCCCGTGAAAAACTGTTTTTT. Residues: CASSPGQGAPREKLFF.